This T cell receptor beta chain emerged from a study of monozygotic twins with inflammatory bowel disease. Collection yielded around 2.7 ml of blood per donor. The CDR3 covers 15 residues. Germline V gives CDR1 SGHTA, CDR2 FQGNSA. Template-switch reactions added UMIs with a 6-nucleotide sample barcode. From the 5' RACE reads, TCRdb lists one entry per CDR3 protein and no DNA. This repertoire includes around 100,000 distinct CDR3 sequences. Study observations and caveats: Healthy co-twins exceeded IBD patients in TCRbeta diversity as measured by inverse Simpson. Concordance status among twins (concordant versus discordant) showed no link to repertoire similarity, possibly from limited power.

Comment on this clonotype: What it binds is not known.

Sequencing used blood. This chain uses TRBV7-2 with TRBJ1-6; TCRdb selects TRBD1, and the lack of DNA leaves this call unchecked. The TCR sequence derives from a human donor with ulcerative colitis or Crohn's disease, or a healthy co-twin of an affected twin (not recorded which). CDR3 sequence reads: CASSSGRGFVSPLHF.